This T cell receptor (beta chain) was recorded in a study of T cells in Graves' hyperthyroidism and ophthalmopathy. TCR beta CDR3 regions were amplified from RNA transcripts. HTBI primers were employed in a first-round RT-PCR of the TCR CDR3. MiXCR, applied by TCRdb to the multiplex PCR reads, yields one record per CDR3 protein. The sample gives hundreds of thousands of distinct CDR3 sequences, approximately 17% of which show up once; roughly 50% is in the top ten. Germline CDR1 reads MNHEY; CDR2 reads SVGEGT. The CDR3 loop spans 11 amino acids. V was shortened by 7 bases and J by 13 bases, with 14 bases between the two germline ends. This clonotype was observed a few times.

The TCR was taken from a woman between 55 and 75 years old with Graves' ophthalmopathy. V usage is TRBV6-2 or TRBV6-3 and J usage is TRBJ2-1, with D tentatively TRBD1 (6 bases). The sample taken for sequencing was blood. Here the CDR3 reads CASTNRDTQFF. In DNA form, the CDR3 reads TGTGCCAGCACGAACCGGGACACTCAGTTCTTC.